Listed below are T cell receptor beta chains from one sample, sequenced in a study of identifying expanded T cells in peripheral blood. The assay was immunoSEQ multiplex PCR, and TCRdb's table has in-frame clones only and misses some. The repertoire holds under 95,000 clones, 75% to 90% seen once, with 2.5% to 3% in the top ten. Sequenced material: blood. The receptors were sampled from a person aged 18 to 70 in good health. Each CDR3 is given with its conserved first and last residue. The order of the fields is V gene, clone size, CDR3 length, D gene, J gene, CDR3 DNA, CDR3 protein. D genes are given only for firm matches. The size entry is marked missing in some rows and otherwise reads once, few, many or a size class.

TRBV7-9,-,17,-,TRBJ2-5,TGTGCCAGCAGCTTACCCAGCGGCGGGACCTCCTCGGAGACCCAGTACTTC,CASSLPSGGTSSETQYF
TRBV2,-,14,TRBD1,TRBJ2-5,TGTGCCAGCAGTCAACAGGGGGCTGGGGAGACCCAGTACTTC,CASSQQGAGETQYF
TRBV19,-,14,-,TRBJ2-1,TGTGCCAGTATGGAGGGGGGGGACTACAATGAGCAGTTCTTC,CASMEGGDYNEQFF
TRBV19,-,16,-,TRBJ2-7,TGTGCCAGTAGTATGGGGCGGGGTGGGAGCTCCTACGAGCAGTACTTC,CASSMGRGGSSYEQYF
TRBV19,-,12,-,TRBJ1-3,TGTGCCAGTAAGTCGGAAGGGGACACCATATATTTT,CASKSEGDTIYF
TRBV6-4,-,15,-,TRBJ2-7,TGTGCCAGCAGTGAGGAGCCAGGGTCCTCCTACGAGCAGTACTTC,CASSEEPGSSYEQYF
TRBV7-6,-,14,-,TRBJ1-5,TGTGCCGGCACGGGGGGCCGTAGCAATCAGCCCCAGCATTTT,CAGTGGRSNQPQHF
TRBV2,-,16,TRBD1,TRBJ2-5,TGTGCCAGCAGTGCCCGACAGGGGGATTTCCAAGAGACCCAGTACTTC,CASSARQGDFQETQYF
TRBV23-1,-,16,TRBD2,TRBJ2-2,TGCGCCGGATTAGCCTTCGGGGGGATACACACCGGGGAGCTGTTTTTT,CAGLAFGGIHTGELFF
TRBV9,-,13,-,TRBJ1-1,TGTGCCACCTCCAGGGCGGTAGACACTGAAGCTTTCTTT,CATSRAVDTEAFF
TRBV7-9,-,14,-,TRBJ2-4,TGTGCCAGCAGCCCAGGGAGTCTTTTGAACATTCAGTACTTC,CASSPGSLLNIQYF
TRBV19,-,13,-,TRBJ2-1,TGTGCCAGTTATTCCCTGGACGGAGGCGAGCAGTTCTTC,CASYSLDGGEQFF
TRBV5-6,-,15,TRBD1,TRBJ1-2,TGTGCCAGCAGCTTGGACAGGGGAACCAACTATGGCTACACCTTC,CASSLDRGTNYGYTF
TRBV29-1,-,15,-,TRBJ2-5,TGCAGCGTGGGGGCCGGGGGGTCATCGCAAGAGACCCAGTACTTC,CSVGAGGSSQETQYF
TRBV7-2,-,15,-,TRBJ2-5,TGTGCCAGCAGCTTTAGTTGGGGGAGTGAAGAGACCCAGTACTTC,CASSFSWGSEETQYF
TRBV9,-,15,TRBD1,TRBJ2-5,TGTGCCAGCAGCGTGATGGGACAGTCACAAGAGACCCAGTACTTC,CASSVMGQSQETQYF
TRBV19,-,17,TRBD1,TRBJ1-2,TGTGCCAGTAGTCTTTCGACAGGGACTATCACTAACTATGGCTACACCTTC,CASSLSTGTITNYGYTF
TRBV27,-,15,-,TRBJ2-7,TGTGCCAGCAGTTTATCGTCGGGGGCCACCTACGAGCAGTACTTC,CASSLSSGATYEQYF
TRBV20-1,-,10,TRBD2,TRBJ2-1,TGCAGTGCTGGACTAGTTGAGCAGTTCTTC,CSAGLVEQFF
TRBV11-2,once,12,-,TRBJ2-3,TGTGCCAGCAGCCTACAGGGTAGTACGCAGTATTTT,CASSLQGSTQYF
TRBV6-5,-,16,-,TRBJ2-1,TGTGCCAGCAGTTACTCGATACAGAGCTCCTACAATGAGCAGTTCTTC,CASSYSIQSSYNEQFF
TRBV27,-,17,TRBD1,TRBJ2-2,TGTGCCAGCAGCCTCGACAGGGGCAGGTTTAACACCGGGGAGCTGTTTTTT,CASSLDRGRFNTGELFF
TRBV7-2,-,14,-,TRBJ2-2,TGTGCCAGCAATCCTCGGACCCAAACCGGGGAGCTGTTTTTT,CASNPRTQTGELFF
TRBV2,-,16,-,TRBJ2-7,TGTGCCAGCAGTTCCACCGGGGCCTTTTCCTCCTACGAGCAGTACTTC,CASSSTGAFSSYEQYF
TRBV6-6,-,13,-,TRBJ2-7,TGTGCCAGCAGTTACTTGGGGGTTGAGGAGCAGTACTTC,CASSYLGVEEQYF
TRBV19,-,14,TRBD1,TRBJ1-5,TGTGCCAGTAGTACAGGACAGGGGGCCGGGCCCCAGCATTTT,CASSTGQGAGPQHF
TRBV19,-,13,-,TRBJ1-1,TGTGCCAGTATGGGGGGTTGGAGCACTGAAGCTTTCTTT,CASMGGWSTEAFF